The source of this TCR beta chain is a study of blood T cell repertoires in COVID-19. At the level of the study: PBMCs, B-cell-depleted T cells, or T cells provided the cDNA or gDNA that made up the material.

Germline V gene data show CDR1 as MNHEY and CDR2 as SMNVEV (reference sequence). CDR3 size: 14 residues. V lost 6 bases to trimming and J lost 6 bases; unmatched junction nucleotides: 8. Source study methods: Reference gene primer amplification in the assay estimated nucleated cell counts. Using immunoSEQ multiplex PCR, the repertoire was profiled, and TCRdb retains in-frame clones only, with some absent. The DNA gave D and trimming, while V, J and clone size come from that table. Seen here are 65,000 to 75,000 clones, around nine tenths observed once, and the top ten hold roughly 1.5%. V usage is TRBV27 and J usage is TRBJ1-5, with 7 bases aligning to TRBD1. Sequencing was performed on peripheral blood. This receptor was taken from a man in his forties or fifties with acute or convalescent COVID-19. CDR3 loop: CASSPNRGGQPQHF. Here the CDR3 DNA reads TGTGCCAGCAGCCCTAACAGGGGTGGTCAGCCCCAGCATTTT.